This T cell receptor beta chain is from a study of regulatory T cells in long-lasting Graves disease. CDR3 regions were amplified by Arm-PCR using iRepertoire HTBI primers to build TCR beta libraries. TCRdb processed the multiplex PCR reads anew with MiXCR; each CDR3 protein has one entry. The repertoire has 550,000 to 650,000 distinct CDR3 sequences, about 15% of them found once; the top ten carry 12%. Time point: newly diagnosed GD, antithyroid drugs for less than 3 months. Following extraction of RNA from PBMCs, that RNA was used to make the TCR library. Germline values: CDR1 SGHRS, CDR2 YFSETQ. The CDR3 runs 15 residues. J lost 7 bases, V lost 3 bases, and 6 bases had no gene match. These data were likewise used in another study, on T cells in Graves' hyperthyroidism and ophthalmopathy.

This chain uses TRBV5-1 with TRBJ2-1; TRBD1 aligns across 11 bases. Source: peripheral blood mononuclear cells (PBMCs), taken at new diagnosis, from a patient treated with antithyroid drugs. The clonotype originates from a young man with Graves disease. The CDR3 DNA sequence: TGCGCCAGCAGCTACGGACAGGGGGCTTGGAATGAGCAGTTCTTC. Protein product: CASSYGQGAWNEQFF.